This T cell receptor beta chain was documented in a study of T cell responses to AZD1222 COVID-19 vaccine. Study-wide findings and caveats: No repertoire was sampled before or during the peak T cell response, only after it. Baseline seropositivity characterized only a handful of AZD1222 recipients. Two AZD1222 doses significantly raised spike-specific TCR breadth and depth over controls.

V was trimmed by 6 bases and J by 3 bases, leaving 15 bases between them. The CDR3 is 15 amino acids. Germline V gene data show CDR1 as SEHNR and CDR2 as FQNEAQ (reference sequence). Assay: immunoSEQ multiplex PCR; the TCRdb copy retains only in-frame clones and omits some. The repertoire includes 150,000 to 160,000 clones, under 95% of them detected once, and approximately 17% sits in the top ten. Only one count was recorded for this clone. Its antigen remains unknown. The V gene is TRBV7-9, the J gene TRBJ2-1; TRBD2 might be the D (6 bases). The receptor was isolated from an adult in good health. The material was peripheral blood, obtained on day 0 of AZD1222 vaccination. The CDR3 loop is CASRSGGNLYNEQFF. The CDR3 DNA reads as TGTGCCAGCAGATCGGGCGGGAACCTCTACAATGAGCAGTTCTTC.